The present entry profiles one T cell receptor (beta chain) with its context. This record belongs to a study of cytomegalovirus exposure and HLA in healthy donors. The PCR was carried out with 60 Vbeta primers and 13 Jbeta primers. The repertoire was sequenced with immunoSEQ multiplex PCR; TCRdb's copy has only in-frame clones and lacks some. The table includes over 150,000 clones, more than 80% detected once. The CDR3 contains 14 residues. Looked up from germline, CDR1 is SGHNT and CDR2 is YYREEE (reference sequence). The V and J ends lost 2 bases and 7 bases, in that order; junction bases with no gene match: 2.

Sequences were obtained from PBMCs. This rearrangement joins TRBV5-4 to TRBJ1-6; TRBD1 aligns across 8 bases. This clonotype originated in a man between 18 and 35 years old in good health and CMV-seronegative. The CDR3 is CASSLGQGNSPLHF. In DNA, the CDR3 is TGTGCCAGCAGCTTAGGACAGGGAAATTCACCCCTCCACTTT.